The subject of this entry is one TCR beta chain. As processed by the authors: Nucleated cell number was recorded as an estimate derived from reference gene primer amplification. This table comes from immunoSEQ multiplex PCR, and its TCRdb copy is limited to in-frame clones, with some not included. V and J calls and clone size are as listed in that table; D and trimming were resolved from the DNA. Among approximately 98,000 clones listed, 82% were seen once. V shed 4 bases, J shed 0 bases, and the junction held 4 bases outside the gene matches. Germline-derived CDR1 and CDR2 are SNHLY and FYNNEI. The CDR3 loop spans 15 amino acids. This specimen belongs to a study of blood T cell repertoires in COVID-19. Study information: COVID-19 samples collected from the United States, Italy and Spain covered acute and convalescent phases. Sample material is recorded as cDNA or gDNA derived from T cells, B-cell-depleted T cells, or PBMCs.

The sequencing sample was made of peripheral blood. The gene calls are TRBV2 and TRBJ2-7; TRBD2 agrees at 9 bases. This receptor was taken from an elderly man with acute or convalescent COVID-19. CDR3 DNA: TGTGCCAGCAGTGGGACTAGCGCCTACTCCTACGAGCAGTACTTC. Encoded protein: CASSGTSAYSYEQYF.